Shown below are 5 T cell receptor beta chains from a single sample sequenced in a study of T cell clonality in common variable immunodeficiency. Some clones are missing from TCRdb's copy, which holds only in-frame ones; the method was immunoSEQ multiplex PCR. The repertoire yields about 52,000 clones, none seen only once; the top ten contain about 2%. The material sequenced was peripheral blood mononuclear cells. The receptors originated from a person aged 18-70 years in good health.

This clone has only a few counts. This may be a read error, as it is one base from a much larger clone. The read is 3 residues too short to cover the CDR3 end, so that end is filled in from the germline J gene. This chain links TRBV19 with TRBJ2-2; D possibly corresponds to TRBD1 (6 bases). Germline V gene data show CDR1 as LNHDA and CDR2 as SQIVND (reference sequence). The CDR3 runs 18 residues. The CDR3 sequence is CASSPRRGQRSGANVLFF. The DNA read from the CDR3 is TGTGCCAGTAGTCCCCGACGAGGACAGCGCTCTGGGGCCAACGTG.

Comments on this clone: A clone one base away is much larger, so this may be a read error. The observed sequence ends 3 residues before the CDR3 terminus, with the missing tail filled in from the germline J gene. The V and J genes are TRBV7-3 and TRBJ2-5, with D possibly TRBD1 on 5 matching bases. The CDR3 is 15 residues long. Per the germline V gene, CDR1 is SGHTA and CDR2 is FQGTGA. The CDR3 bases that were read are TGTGCCAGCAGCTTAATAGGGGCAAGACAAGGGACC. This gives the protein CASSLIGARQGT. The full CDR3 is CASSLIGARQGTQYF.

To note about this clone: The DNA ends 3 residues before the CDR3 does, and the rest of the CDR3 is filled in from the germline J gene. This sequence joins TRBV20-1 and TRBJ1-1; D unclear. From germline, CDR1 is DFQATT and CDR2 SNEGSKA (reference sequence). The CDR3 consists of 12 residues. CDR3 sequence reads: CSAHRPTGEAFF. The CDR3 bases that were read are TGCAGTGCTCACCGGCCTACGGGGGAA.

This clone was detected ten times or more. CDR3 in amino acids: CASSTSGGANEQFF. Partial CDR3 DNA: TGTGCCAGCAGTACTAGCGGGGGGGCCAATGAG. The rearrangement joins TRBV5-6 to TRBJ2-1, with 13 positions matching TRBD2. The read gets to within 3 residues of the CDR3 end, and the germline J gene fills in the rest. The CDR3 sequence is 14 residues long. The V and J ends lost 5 bases and 6 bases, in that order; junction bases with no gene match: 2. Looked up from germline, CDR1 is SGHDT and CDR2 is YYEEEE.

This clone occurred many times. The CDR3 reads CASSASGANSYNEQFF. The covered CDR3 bases are TGCGCCAGCAGCGCTAGCGGGGCGAACTCCTACAATGAG. The rearrangement uses TRBV5-1 and TRBJ2-1; the match to TRBD2 covers 9 bases. The read ends 3 residues early relative to the CDR3; the germline J gene fills the gap. In germline, CDR1 is SGHRS, CDR2 YFSETQ. CDR3 size: 16 residues. V lost 4 bases and J lost 0; bases outside the gene matches: 5.